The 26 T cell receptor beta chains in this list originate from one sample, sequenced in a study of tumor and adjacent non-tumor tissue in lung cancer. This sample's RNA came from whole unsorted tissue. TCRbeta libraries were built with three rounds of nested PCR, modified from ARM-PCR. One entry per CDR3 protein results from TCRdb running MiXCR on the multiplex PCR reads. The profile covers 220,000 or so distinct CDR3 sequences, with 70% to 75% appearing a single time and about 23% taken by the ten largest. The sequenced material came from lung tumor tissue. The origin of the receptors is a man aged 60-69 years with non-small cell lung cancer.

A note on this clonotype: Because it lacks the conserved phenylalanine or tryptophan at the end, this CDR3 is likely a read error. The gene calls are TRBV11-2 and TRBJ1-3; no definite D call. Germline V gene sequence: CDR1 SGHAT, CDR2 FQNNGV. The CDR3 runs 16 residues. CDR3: CASSEQGSSSGNTIYS. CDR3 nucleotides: TGTGCCAGCAGCGAACAAGGGTCGAGCTCTGGAAACACGATATATTCT.

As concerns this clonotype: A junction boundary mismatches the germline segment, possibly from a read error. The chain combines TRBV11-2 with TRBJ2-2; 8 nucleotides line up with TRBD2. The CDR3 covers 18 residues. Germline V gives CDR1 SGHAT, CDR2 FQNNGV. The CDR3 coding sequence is TGTGTCAGCATCTCCCGGGGAGCGGGAGAATACAGATCCGGGGAGCTGTTTTTT. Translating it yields CVSISRGAGEYRSGELFF. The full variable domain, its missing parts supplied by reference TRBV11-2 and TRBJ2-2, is EAGVAQSPRYKIIEKRQSVAFWCNPISGHATLYWYQQILGQGPKLLIQFQNNGVVDDSQLPKDRFSAERLKGVDSTLKIQPAKLEDSAVYLCVSISRGAGEYRSGELFFGEGSRLTVL.

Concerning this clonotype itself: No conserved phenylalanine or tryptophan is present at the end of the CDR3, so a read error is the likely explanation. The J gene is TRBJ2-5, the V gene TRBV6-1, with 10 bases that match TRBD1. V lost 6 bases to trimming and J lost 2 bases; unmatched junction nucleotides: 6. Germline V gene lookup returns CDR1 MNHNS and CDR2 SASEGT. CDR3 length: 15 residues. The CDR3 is CASRVGTGAQETQYI. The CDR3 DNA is TGTGCCAGCAGGGTCGGGACAGGGGCGCAAGAGACCCAGTACATC.

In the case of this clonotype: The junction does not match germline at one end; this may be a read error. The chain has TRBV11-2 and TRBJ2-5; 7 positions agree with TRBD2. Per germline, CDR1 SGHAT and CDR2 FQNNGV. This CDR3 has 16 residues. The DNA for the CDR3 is TGTGCCAACAGCTCCACAATGGGGGGGTCAAAGGAGACCCAATGCTTC. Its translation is CANSSTMGGSKETQCF.

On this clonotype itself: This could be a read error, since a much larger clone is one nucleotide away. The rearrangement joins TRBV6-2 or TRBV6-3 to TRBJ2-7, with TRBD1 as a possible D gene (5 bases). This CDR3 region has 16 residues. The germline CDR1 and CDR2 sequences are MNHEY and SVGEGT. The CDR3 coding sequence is TGTCCCAGCAGTTACAGGTCTGGGTCTGTGGATTACGAGCAGTACTTC. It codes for CPSSYRSGSVDYEQYF.

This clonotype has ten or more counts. CDR3: CSVTGNLNTEAFF. CDR3 DNA: TGCAGCGTTACCGGGAATTTGAACACTGAAGCTTTCTTT. The chain has TRBV29-1 and TRBJ1-1, with D unclear. The germline V gene has CDR1 SQVTM and CDR2 ANQGSEA. This CDR3 is built from 13 residues. V was shortened by 5 bases and J by 0 bases, with 10 bases between the two germline ends.

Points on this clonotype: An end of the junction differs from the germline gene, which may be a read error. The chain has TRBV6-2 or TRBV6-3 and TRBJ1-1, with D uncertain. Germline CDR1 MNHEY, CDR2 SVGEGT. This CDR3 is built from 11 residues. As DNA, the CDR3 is TGTGCCAGCAGTCCGAACTCTGAAGCTTTCTTT. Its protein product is CASSPNSEAFF.

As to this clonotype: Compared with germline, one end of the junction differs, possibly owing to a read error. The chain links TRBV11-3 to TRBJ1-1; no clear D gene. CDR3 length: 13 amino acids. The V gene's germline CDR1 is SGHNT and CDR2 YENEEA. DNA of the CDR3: TGTGCCAGCAGCTTAAATCAGAGCACTGATGCTTTCTTT. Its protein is CASSLNQSTDAFF.

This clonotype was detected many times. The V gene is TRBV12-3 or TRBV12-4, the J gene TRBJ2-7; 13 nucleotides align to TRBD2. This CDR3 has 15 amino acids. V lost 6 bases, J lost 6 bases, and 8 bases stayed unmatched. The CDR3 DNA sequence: TGTGCCAGCAGCCTCGGACTAGCGGGAGAGTCCGAGCAGTACTTC. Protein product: CASSLGLAGESEQYF.

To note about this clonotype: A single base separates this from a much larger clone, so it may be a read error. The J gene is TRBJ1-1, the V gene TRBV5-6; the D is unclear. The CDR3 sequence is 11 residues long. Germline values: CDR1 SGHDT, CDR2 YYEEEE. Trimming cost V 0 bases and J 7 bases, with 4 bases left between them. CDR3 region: CASSLDNEAFF. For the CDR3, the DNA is TGTGCCAGCAGCTTGGATAATGAAGCTTTCTTT.

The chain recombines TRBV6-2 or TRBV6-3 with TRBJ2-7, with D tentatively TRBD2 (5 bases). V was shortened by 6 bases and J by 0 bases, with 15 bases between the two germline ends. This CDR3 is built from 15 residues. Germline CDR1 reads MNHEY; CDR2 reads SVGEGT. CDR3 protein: CASSPYLGSSYEQYF. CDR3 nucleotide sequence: TGTGCCAGCAGCCCTTATTTAGGGAGCTCCTACGAGCAGTACTTC.

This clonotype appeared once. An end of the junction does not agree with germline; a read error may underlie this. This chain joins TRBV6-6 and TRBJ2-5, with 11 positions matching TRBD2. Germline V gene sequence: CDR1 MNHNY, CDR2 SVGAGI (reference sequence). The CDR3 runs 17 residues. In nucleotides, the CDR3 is TGCCCCAGCAGTTACTCGGGTAGCGGGAGGGCCGGAGAGACCCAGTACTTC. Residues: CPSSYSGSGRAGETQYF.

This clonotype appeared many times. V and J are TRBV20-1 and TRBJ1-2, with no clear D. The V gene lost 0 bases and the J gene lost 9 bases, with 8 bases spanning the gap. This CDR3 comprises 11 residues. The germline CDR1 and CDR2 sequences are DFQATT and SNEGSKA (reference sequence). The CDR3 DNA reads TGCAGTGCTAGAGATGCGTGGCGCTACACCTTC. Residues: CSARDAWRYTF.

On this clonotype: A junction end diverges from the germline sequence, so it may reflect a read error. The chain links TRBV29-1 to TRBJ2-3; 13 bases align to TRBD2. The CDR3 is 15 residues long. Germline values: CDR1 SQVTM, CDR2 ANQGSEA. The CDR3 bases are TGTAGCGGAGGAGGGACTAGCGGGGCCACAGATACGCAGTATTTT. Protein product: CSGGGTSGATDTQYF.

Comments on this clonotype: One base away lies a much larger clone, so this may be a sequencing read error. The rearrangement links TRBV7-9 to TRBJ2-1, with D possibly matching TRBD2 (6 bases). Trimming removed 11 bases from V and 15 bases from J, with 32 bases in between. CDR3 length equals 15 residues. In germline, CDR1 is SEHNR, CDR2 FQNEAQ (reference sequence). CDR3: CAGDGGSSTLQWVFF. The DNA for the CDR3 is TGTGCCGGCGACGGGGGATCCTCTACTTTGCAATGGGTGTTCTTC. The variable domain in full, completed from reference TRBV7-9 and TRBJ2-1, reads DTGVSQNPRHKITKRGQNVTFRCDPISEHNRLYWYRQTLGQGPEFLTYFQNEAQLEKSRLLSDRFSAERPKGSFSTLEIQRTEQGDSAMYLCAGDGGSSTLQWVFFGPGTRLTVL.

CDR3: CASSYLEQGATEAFF. As DNA, the CDR3 is TGCGCCAGCAGCTATTTAGAACAGGGGGCCACTGAAGCTTTCTTT. The chain has TRBV5-1 and TRBJ1-1; 9 bases are a match to TRBD1. Germline V CDR1 and CDR2: SGHRS, YFSETQ. The CDR3 is 15 residues long. V gave up 3 bases and J gave up 4 bases; unmatched junction bases: 7.

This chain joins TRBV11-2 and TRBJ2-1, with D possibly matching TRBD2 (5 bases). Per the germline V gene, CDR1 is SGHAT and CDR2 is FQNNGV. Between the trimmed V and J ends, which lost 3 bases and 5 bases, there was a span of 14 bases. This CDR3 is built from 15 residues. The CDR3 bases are TGTGCCAGCAGCTTCGAGCGGAAGTCCCACAATGAGCAGTTCTTC. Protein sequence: CASSFERKSHNEQFF.

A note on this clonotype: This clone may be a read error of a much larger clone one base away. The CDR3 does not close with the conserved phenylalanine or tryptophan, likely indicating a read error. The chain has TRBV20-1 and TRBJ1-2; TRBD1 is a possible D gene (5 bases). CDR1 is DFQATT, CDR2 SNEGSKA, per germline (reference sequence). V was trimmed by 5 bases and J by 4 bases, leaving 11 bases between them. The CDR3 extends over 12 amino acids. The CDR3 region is CSALGGGYGYTI. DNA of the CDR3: TGCAGTGCTCTCGGTGGGGGCTATGGCTACACCATC.

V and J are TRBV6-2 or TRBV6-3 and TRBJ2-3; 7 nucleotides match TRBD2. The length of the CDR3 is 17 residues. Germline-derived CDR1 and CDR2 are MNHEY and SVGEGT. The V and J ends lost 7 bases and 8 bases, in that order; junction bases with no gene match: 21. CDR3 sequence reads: CASTQPALVGGISTQYF. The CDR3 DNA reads TGTGCCAGCACCCAACCCGCGTTAGTGGGAGGGATAAGTACGCAGTATTTT.

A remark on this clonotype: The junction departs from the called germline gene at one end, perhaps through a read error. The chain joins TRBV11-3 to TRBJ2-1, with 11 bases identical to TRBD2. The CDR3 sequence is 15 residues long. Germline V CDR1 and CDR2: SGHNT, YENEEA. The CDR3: CASSTLAGGYSEQFF. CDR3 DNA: TGTGCCAGCAGCACCCTAGCGGGAGGTTACAGTGAGCAGTTCTTC.

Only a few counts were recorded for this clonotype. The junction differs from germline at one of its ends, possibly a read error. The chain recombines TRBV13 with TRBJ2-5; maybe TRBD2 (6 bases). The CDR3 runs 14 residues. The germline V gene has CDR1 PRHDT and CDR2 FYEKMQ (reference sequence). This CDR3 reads CVSSTGSGVETQYF. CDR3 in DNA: TGTGTCAGCAGCACCGGTTCGGGGGTGGAGACCCAGTACTTC.

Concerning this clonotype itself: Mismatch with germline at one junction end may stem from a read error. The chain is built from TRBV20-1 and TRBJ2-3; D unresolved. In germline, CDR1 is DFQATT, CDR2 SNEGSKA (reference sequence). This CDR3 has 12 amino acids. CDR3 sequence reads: CSAMSSTDTQYF. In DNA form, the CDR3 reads TGCAGTGCAATGTCCAGCACAGATACTCAGTATTTT.

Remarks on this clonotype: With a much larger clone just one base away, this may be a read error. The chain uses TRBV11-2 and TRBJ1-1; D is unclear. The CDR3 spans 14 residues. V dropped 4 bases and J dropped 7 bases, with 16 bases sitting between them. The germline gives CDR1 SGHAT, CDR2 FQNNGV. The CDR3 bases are TGTGCCAGCAGCTCCCCCCTCGGGCTTATTGAAGCTTTCTTT. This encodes CASSSPLGLIEAFF.

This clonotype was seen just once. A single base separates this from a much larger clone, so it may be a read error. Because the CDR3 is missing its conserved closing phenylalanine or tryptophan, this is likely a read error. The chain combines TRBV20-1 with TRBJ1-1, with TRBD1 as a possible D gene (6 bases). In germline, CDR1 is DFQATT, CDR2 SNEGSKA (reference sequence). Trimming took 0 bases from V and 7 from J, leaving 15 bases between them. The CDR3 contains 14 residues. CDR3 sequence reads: CSARELGQKLEAFS. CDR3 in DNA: TGCAGTGCTAGAGAACTCGGACAGAAACTTGAAGCTTTCTCT.

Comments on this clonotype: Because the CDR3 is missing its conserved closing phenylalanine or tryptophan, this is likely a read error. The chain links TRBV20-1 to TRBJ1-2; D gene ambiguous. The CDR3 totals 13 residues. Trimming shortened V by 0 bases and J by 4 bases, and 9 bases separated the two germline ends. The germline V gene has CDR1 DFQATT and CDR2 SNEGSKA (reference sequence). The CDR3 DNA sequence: TGCAGTGCTAGAGAAGCGGGTGGCTATGGCTACACCTCC. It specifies CSAREAGGYGYTS.

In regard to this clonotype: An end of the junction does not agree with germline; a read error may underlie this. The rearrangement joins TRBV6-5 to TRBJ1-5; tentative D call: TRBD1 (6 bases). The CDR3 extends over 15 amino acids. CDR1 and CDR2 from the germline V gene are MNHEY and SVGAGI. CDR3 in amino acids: CASSFLGGGNQAQHF. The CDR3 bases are TGTGCCAGCAGTTTCCTCGGTGGGGGCAATCAGGCCCAGCATTTT.